This T cell receptor (beta chain) was captured in a study of PD-L1 blockade in urothelial cancer. For the study at large: The study started patients on atezolizumab in the mid-2010s, giving 1,200 mg intravenously every 3 weeks. Between 0 and 3 chemotherapy regimens preceded treatment for each patient. Samples of blood were analyzed 3 weeks (second dose) and 6 weeks after treatment start.

Trimming at V came to 5 bases and at J to 0 bases, leaving 9 bases not matched to a gene. Germline-derived CDR1 and CDR2 are MNHEY and SMNVEV (reference sequence). The CDR3 is 17 amino acids. Peripheral blood mononuclear cells were collected from every patient before and during treatment, yielding between 1 and 8 samples per patient. Profiling relied on immunoSEQ multiplex PCR, and the TCRdb table lists in-frame clones only, not all of them. Counted here are tens of thousands of clones, roughly 82% occurring once; the ten biggest clones make up more than 3%. Source: PBMCs, taken around atezolizumab (anti-PD-L1) treatment. The sequence was collected from a man aged 65-85 years with urothelial cancer. The genes are TRBV27 and TRBJ1-3; 8 bases are shared with TRBD1. CDR3 residues: CASSAGTGLSSGNTIYF. DNA for the CDR3: TGTGCCAGCAGTGCAGGGACAGGACTAAGCTCTGGAAACACCATATATTTT.